The entry below describes one T cell receptor (beta chain). The record originates from a study of long-term antiretroviral therapy in people with HIV. The germline V and J ends were trimmed by 0 bases and 5 bases, with 14 bases remaining between them. The CDR3 spans 15 residues. Germline CDR1 is SGHDT and CDR2 is YYEEEE. It was version v3.0 of the immunoSEQ assay that was run at survey level. Assay used: immunoSEQ multiplex PCR; TCRdb lists only in-frame clones, some missing. This table has tens of thousands of clones, roughly 87% appearing once. This receptor was identified in a man younger than 35 with HIV. Here the sequenced sample was unsorted PBMCs, taken 1 year after starting antiretroviral therapy. The V gene is TRBV5-6, the J gene TRBJ1-1; D remains unclear. CDR3 sequence reads: CASSLVVYRATEAFF. The CDR3, as DNA: TGTGCCAGCAGCTTGGTAGTGTACCGGGCAACTGAAGCTTTCTTT.